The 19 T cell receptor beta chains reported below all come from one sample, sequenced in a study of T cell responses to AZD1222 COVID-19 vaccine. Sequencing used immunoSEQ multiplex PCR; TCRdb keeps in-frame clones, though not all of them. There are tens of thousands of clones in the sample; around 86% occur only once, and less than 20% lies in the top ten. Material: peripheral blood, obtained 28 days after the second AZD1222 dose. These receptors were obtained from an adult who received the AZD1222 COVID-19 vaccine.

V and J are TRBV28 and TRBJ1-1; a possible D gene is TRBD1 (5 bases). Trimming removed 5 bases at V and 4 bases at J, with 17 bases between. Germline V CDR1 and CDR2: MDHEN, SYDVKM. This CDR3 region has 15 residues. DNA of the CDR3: TGTGCCAGCAGTGGCAGGGAGGCGGGAGGCACTGAAGCTTTCTTT. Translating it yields CASSGREAGGTEAFF.

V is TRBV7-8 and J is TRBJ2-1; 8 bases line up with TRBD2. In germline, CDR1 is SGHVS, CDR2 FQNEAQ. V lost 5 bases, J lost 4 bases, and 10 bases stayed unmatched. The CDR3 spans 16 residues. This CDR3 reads CASSTGAGGSYNEQFF. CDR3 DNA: TGTGCCAGCAGCACCGGGGCGGGGGGCTCATACAATGAGCAGTTCTTC.

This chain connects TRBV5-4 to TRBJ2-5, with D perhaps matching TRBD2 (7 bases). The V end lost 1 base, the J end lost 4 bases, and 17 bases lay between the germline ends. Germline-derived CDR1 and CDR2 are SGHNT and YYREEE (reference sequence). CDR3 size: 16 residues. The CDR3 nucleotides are TGTGCCAGCAGCTTGCTAACTGCGGGGGCGGGAGAGACCCAGTACTTC. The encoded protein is CASSLLTAGAGETQYF.

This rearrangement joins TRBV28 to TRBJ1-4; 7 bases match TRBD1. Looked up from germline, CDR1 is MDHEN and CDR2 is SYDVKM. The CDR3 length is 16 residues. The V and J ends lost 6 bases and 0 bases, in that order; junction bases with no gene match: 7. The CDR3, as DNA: TGTGCCAGCAGATCCCGGGACAGAGCAACTAATGAAAAACTGTTTTTT. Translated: CASRSRDRATNEKLFF. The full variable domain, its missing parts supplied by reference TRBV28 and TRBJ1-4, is DVKVTQSSRYLVKRTGEKVFLECVQDMDHENMFWYRQDPGLGLRLIYFSYDVKMKEKGDIPEGYSVSREKKERFSLILESASTNQTSMYLCASRSRDRATNEKLFFGSGTQLSVL.

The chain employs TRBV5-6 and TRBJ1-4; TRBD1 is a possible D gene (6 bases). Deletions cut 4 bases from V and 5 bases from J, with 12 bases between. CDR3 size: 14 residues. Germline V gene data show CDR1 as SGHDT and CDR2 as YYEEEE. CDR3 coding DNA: TGTGCCAGCAGCCTGGGACAAAGCAATGAAAAACTGTTTTTT. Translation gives CASSLGQSNEKLFF.

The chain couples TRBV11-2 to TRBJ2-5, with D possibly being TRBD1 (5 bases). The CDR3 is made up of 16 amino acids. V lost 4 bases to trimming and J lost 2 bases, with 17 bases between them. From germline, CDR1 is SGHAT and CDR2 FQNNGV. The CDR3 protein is CASSSAAQGAQETQYF. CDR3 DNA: TGTGCCAGCAGCTCGGCGGCGCAGGGCGCACAAGAGACCCAGTACTTC.

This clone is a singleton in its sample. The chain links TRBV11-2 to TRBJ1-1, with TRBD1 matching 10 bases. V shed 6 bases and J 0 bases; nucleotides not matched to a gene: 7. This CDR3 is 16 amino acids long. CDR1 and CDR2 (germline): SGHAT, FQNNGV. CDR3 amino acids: CASRMTGGGMNTEAFF. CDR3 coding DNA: TGTGCCAGCAGGATGACAGGGGGCGGAATGAACACTGAAGCTTTCTTT.

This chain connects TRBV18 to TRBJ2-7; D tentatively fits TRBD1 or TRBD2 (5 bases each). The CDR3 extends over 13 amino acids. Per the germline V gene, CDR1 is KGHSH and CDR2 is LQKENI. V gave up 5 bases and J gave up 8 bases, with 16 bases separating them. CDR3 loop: CASSGGSNPKQYF. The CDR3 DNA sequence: TGTGCCAGCTCAGGGGGATCCAATCCCAAGCAGTACTTC. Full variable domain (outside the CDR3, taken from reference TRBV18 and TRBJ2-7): NAGVMQNPRHLVRRRGQEARLRCSPMKGHSHVYWYRQLPEEGLKFMVYLQKENIIDESGMPKERFSAEFPKEGPSILRIQQVVRGDSAAYFCASSGGSNPKQYFGPGTRLTVT.

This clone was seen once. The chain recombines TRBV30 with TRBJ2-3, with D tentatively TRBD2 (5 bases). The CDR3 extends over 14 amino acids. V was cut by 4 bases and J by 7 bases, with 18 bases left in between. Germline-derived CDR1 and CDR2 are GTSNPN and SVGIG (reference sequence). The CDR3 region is CAWTPGKNRHTQYF. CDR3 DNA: TGTGCCTGGACCCCCGGGAAAAATAGGCATACGCAGTATTTT.

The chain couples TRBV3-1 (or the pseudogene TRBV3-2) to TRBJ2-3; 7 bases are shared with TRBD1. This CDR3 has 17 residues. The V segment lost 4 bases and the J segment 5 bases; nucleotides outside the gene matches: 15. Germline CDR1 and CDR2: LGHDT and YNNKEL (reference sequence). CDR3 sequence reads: CASSRAQGDLIQDTQYF. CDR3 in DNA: TGTGCCAGCAGCCGCGCCCAGGGGGACCTGATACAAGATACGCAGTATTTT.

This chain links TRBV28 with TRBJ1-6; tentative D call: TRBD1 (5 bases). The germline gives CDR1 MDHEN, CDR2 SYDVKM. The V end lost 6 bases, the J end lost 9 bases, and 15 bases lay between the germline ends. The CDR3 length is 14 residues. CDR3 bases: TGTGCCAGCAGCCCCGAAAGGGGTGGTTCACCCCTCCACTTT. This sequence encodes CASSPERGGSPLHF.

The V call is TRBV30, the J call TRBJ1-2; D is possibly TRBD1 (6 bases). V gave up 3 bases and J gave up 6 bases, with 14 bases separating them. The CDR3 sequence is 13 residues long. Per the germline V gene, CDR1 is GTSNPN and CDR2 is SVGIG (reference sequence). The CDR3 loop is CAWSPEWTDGYTF. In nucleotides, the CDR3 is TGTGCCTGGAGCCCGGAGTGGACAGATGGCTACACCTTC.

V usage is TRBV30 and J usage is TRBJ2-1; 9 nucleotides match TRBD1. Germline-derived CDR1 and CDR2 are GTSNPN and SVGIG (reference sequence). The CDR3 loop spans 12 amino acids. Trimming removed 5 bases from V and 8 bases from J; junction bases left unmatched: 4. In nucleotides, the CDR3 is TGTGCCTGGGCACAGGGGGCTGATGAGCAGTTCTTC. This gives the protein CAWAQGADEQFF.

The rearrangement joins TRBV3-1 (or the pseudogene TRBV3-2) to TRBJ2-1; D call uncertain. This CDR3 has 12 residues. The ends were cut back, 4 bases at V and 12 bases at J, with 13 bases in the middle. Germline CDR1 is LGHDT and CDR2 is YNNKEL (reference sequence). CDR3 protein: CASSLGYAGQFF. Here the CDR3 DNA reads TGTGCCAGCAGCCTCGGATACGCTGGGCAGTTCTTC.

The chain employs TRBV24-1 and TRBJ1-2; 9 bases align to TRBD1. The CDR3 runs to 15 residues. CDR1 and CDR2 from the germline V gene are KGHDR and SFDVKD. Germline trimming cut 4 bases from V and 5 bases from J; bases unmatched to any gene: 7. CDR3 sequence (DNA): TGTGCCACCAGTGAAGCGGGACAGGGAAGTTATGGCTACACCTTC. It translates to CATSEAGQGSYGYTF.

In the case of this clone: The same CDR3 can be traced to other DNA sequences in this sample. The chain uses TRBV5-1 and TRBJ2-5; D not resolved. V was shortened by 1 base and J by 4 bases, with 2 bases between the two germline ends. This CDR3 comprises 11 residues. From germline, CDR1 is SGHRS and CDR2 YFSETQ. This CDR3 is CASSLLETQYF. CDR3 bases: TGCGCCAGCAGCTTGTTAGAGACCCAGTACTTC.

CDR3 protein: CASSRTGGYGYTF. CDR3 bases: TGTGCCAGCAGTAGGACAGGGGGCTATGGCTACACCTTC. The chain carries TRBV12-3 or TRBV12-4 and TRBJ1-2, with 10 positions matching TRBD1. This CDR3 has 13 residues. V lost 5 bases and J lost 4; bases outside the gene matches: 1.

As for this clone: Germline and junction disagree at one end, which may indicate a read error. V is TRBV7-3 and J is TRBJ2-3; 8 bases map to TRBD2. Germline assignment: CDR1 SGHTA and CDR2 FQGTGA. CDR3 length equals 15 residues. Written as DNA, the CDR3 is TGTGCCAGCAGCTTAGTTCGGGGGGGTTTAGATATGCAGTATTTT. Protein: CASSLVRGGLDMQYF. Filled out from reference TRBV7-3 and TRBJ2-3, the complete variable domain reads GAGVSQTPSNKVTEKGKYVELRCDPISGHTALYWYRQSLGQGPEFLIYFQGTGAADDSGLPNDRFFAVRPEGSVSTLKIQRTERGDSAVYLCASSLVRGGLDMQYFGPGTRLTVL.

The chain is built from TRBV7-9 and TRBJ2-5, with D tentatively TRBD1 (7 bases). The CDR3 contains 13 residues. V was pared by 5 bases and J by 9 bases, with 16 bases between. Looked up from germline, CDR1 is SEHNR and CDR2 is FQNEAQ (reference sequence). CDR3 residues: CASSLLTGRPQYF. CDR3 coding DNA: TGTGCCAGCAGCCTCTTGACAGGGAGGCCCCAGTACTTC.